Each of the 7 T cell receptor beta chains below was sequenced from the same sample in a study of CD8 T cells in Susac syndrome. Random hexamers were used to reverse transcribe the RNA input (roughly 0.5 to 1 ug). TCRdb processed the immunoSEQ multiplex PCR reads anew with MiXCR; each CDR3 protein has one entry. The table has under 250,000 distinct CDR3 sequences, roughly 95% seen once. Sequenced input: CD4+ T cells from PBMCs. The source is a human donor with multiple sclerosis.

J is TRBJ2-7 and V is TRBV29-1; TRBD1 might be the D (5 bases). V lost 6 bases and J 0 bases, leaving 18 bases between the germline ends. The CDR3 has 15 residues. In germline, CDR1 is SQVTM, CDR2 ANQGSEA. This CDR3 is CSVLPLRQGSYEQYF. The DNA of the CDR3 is TGCAGCGTCCTCCCTCTACGCCAGGGCTCCTACGAGCAGTACTTC.

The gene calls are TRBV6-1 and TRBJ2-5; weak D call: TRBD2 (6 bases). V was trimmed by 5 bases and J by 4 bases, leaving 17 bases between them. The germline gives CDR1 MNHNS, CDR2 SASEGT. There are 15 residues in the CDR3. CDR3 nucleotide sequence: TGTGCCAGCAGTTCTGGGACTGCACGAGCAGAGACCCAGTACTTC. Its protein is CASSSGTARAETQYF.

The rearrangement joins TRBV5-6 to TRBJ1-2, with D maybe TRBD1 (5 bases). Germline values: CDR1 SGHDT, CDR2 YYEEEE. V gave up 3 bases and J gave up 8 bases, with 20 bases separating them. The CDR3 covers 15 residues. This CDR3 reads CASSSVGDGLSGYTF. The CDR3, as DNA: TGTGCCAGCAGCTCCGTGGGGGACGGACTATCGGGCTACACCTTC.

The CDR3 DNA is TGCGCCAGCAGCCAACCCATAAAGGGGGACAGGAATGTCTCTGGAAACACCATATATTTT. The encoded protein is CASSQPIKGDRNVSGNTIYF. This chain joins TRBV4-1 and TRBJ1-3, with 8 bases matching TRBD1. From germline, CDR1 is MGHRA and CDR2 YSYEKL. The V and J ends lost 2 bases and 0 bases, in that order; junction bases with no gene match: 15. The CDR3 loop spans 20 amino acids.

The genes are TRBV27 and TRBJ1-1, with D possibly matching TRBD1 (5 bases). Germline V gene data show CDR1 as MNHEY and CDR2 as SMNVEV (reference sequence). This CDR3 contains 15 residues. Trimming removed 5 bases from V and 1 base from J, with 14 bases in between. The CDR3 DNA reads TGTGCCAGCAGTACGGTGGGCAGGGAGAACACTGAAGCTTTCTTT. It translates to CASSTVGRENTEAFF.

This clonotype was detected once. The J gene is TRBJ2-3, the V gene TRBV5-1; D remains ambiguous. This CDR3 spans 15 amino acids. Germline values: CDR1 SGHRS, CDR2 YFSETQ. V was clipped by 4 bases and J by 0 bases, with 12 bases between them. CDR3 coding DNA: TGCGCCAGCAGCGTAAACACCGGAAGCACAGATACGCAGTATTTT. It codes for CASSVNTGSTDTQYF.

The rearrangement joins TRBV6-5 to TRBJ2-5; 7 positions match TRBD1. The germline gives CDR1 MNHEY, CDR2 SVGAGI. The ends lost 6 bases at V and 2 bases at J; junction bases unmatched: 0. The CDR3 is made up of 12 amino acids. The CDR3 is CASRTGQETQYF. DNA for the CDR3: TGTGCCAGCAGGACAGGGCAAGAGACCCAGTACTTC.